Below are 23 T cell receptor beta chains sequenced from a single sample in a study of OX40 agonist ivuxolimab in advanced cancers. Measured with immunoSEQ multiplex PCR; TCRdb has only the in-frame clones, and not every one. The sample consists of 60,000 to 90,000 clones, around 80% of them appearing once. The sample consisted of CD4+ or CD8+ T cells sorted from blood, taken in a trial of the OX40 agonist ivuxolimab. The source is an adult with an advanced solid tumor such as melanoma, head and neck, liver or kidney cancer.

The CDR3 spells CASRPGIGSGHEQFF. The CDR3 coding sequence is TGTGCCAGCAGACCAGGGATCGGGAGTGGTCATGAGCAGTTCTTC. The chain uses TRBV6-1 and TRBJ2-1; maybe TRBD2 (6 bases). The ends were cut back, 6 bases at V and 8 bases at J, with 20 bases in the middle. Germline V lookup: CDR1 MNHNS, CDR2 SASEGT. CDR3 length: 15 amino acids.

The chain couples TRBV5-5 to TRBJ2-3; D remains unclear. Deletions cut 4 bases from V and 2 bases from J, with 17 bases between. Looked up from germline, CDR1 is SGHKS and CDR2 is YYEKEE (reference sequence). This CDR3 has 16 residues. CDR3 protein: CASSSGNNGFTDTQYF. In nucleotides, the CDR3 is TGTGCCAGCAGCAGTGGTAATAACGGGTTCACAGATACGCAGTATTTT.

The J gene is TRBJ1-1, the V gene TRBV29-1, with a weak D call TRBD1 (5 bases). Germline loops: CDR1 SQVTM, CDR2 ANQGSEA. V lost 6 bases and J 4 bases, leaving 9 bases between the germline ends. The CDR3 covers 11 residues. DNA for the CDR3: TGCAGCGTCAGGGCCGCCACTGAAGCTTTCTTT. This gives the protein CSVRAATEAFF.

This clone occurred a few times. This chain links TRBV7-9 with TRBJ1-1, with TRBD1 identical over 11 bases. With 5 bases clipped from V and 3 bases from J, the junction kept 8 bases outside the gene matches. Germline CDR1 and CDR2: SEHNR and FQNEAQ (reference sequence). This CDR3 contains 16 residues. DNA for the CDR3: TGTGCCAGCAGCCCCCGGACGGGACAGGGGGACACTGAAGCTTTCTTT. Translated: CASSPRTGQGDTEAFF. Full variable domain (rest looked up from reference TRBV7-9 and TRBJ1-1): DTGVSQNPRHKITKRGQNVTFRCDPISEHNRLYWYRQTLGQGPEFLTYFQNEAQLEKSRLLSDRFSAERPKGSFSTLEIQRTEQGDSAMYLCASSPRTGQGDTEAFFGQGTRLTVV.

The chain has TRBV5-4 and TRBJ2-1; 9 bases map to TRBD2. This CDR3 comprises 16 residues. CDR1 and CDR2 from the germline V gene are SGHNT and YYREEE (reference sequence). The ends lost 0 bases at V and 10 bases at J; junction bases unmatched: 11. For the CDR3, the DNA is TGTGCCAGCAGCTTGGGGGCGTTGGTAGCGGGAGAGGAGCAGTTCTTC. Translation gives CASSLGALVAGEEQFF.

V gene TRBV9 combines with J gene TRBJ1-1, with a weak D call TRBD1 (6 bases). CDR1 and CDR2 (germline): SGDLS, YYNGEE. The CDR3 has 13 amino acids. The V end lost 4 bases, the J end lost 8 bases, and 15 bases lay between the germline ends. The CDR3 region is CASSTRQVSEAFF. In DNA form, the CDR3 reads TGTGCCAGCAGCACCCGACAGGTCTCAGAAGCTTTCTTT.

The chain recombines TRBV19 with TRBJ2-1; TRBD2 matches 9 bases. CDR3 length: 16 amino acids. CDR1 and CDR2 from the germline V gene are LNHDA and SQIVND (reference sequence). The junction had 12 bases not matched to a gene; V was cut back by 7 bases and J by 5 bases. The CDR3 region is CASTPLGGLANNEQFF. In DNA, the CDR3 is TGTGCCAGTACCCCTTTGGGTGGACTAGCGAACAATGAGCAGTTCTTC.

V usage is TRBV6-1 and J usage is TRBJ1-4; TRBD1 matches at 7 bases. V gave up 5 bases and J gave up 2 bases; unmatched junction bases: 5. Germline loops: CDR1 MNHNS, CDR2 SASEGT. CDR3 size: 15 residues. The CDR3 spells CASSSQQGTNEKLFF. The DNA of the CDR3 is TGTGCCAGCAGTTCACAACAGGGGACTAATGAAAAACTGTTTTTT.

The chain recombines TRBV7-9 with TRBJ2-7; 8 bases are shared with TRBD2. Germline V gene sequence: CDR1 SEHNR, CDR2 FQNEAQ (reference sequence). Trimming removed 5 bases from V and 3 bases from J; junction bases left unmatched: 12. The CDR3 runs to 16 residues. DNA for the CDR3: TGTGCCAGCAGCAAGTACGGATCTAGCGGGCTCTACGAGCAGTACTTC. Translation gives CASSKYGSSGLYEQYF. Based on the CDR3 plus reference TRBV7-9 and TRBJ2-7, the full variable domain is DTGVSQNPRHKITKRGQNVTFRCDPISEHNRLYWYRQTLGQGPEFLTYFQNEAQLEKSRLLSDRFSAERPKGSFSTLEIQRTEQGDSAMYLCASSKYGSSGLYEQYFGPGTRLTVT.

V is TRBV4-3 and J is TRBJ2-1, with TRBD2 as a possible D gene (6 bases). V shed 0 bases and J shed 5 bases, with 14 bases lying between them. Per germline, CDR1 LGHNA and CDR2 YSLEER. This CDR3 is built from 16 residues. CDR3 bases: TGCGCCAGCAGCCAAGAACCCCAGGACTATCACAATGAGCAGTTCTTC. Translation: CASSQEPQDYHNEQFF.

V is TRBV7-8 and J is TRBJ2-3, with D maybe TRBD1 (5 bases). The V gene's germline CDR1 is SGHVS and CDR2 FQNEAQ. The CDR3 sequence is 16 residues long. Trimming removed 7 bases from V and 5 bases from J, with 22 bases in between. CDR3 protein: CASTQGAGNSGDTQYF. In DNA form, the CDR3 reads TGTGCCAGCACCCAGGGCGCAGGGAATAGTGGAGATACGCAGTATTTT.

This chain joins TRBV18 and TRBJ2-7; TRBD2 aligns across 7 bases. Trimming removed 3 bases from V and 2 bases from J; junction bases left unmatched: 7. The CDR3 length is 15 residues. Germline V gene lookup returns CDR1 KGHSH and CDR2 LQKENI. CDR3 residues: CASSPRTSGTYEQYF. CDR3 nucleotide sequence: TGTGCCAGCTCACCCCGGACAAGCGGGACCTACGAGCAGTACTTC.

The chain is built from TRBV28 and TRBJ1-6; the match to TRBD1 covers 9 bases. The V gene's germline CDR1 is MDHEN and CDR2 SYDVKM. V trimming: 5 bases; J trimming: 6 bases; junction bases outside the gene matches: 11. The CDR3 is 17 amino acids. In DNA form, the CDR3 reads TGTGCCAGCAGTCAATCCGGGACAGGGTTCCGTAATTCACCCCTCCACTTT. Protein sequence: CASSQSGTGFRNSPLHF.

The rearrangement uses TRBV4-1 and TRBJ2-5, with 7 bases fitting TRBD2. CDR3 length equals 15 residues. The ends lost 0 bases at V and 5 bases at J; junction bases unmatched: 6. From germline, CDR1 is MGHRA and CDR2 YSYEKL. The chain's CDR3 is CASSQDGGRGETQYF. For the CDR3, the DNA is TGCGCCAGCAGCCAAGACGGCGGGCGGGGGGAGACCCAGTACTTC.

The chain uses TRBV2 and TRBJ2-2, with no clear D. The V and J ends lost 2 bases and 4 bases respectively, with 5 bases between them. The CDR3 has 13 residues. Germline V lookup: CDR1 SNHLY, CDR2 FYNNEI. Here the CDR3 reads CASSEWATGELFF. CDR3 in DNA: TGTGCCAGCAGTGAATGGGCCACCGGGGAGCTGTTTTTT.

The chain uses TRBV6-5 and TRBJ2-1; possible D gene TRBD2, 7 bases. Per the germline V gene, CDR1 is MNHEY and CDR2 is SVGAGI. The CDR3 is made up of 14 amino acids. Trimming took 2 bases from V and 6 from J, leaving 11 bases between them. The CDR3 nucleotides are TGTGCCAGCAGTTACGTGCGGGGGCGCAATGAGCAGTTCTTC. Its protein product is CASSYVRGRNEQFF.

V usage is TRBV2 and J usage is TRBJ1-1, with D tentatively TRBD1 (6 bases). The V and J ends lost 7 bases and 4 bases respectively, with 19 bases between them. Germline CDR1 SNHLY, CDR2 FYNNEI. The CDR3 has 15 residues. CDR3 in DNA: TGTGCCAGCACCTTAAGGAGGGGGGCTGGCACTGAAGCTTTCTTT. It translates to CASTLRRGAGTEAFF.

The chain has TRBV18 and TRBJ1-5, with D perhaps TRBD1 (5 bases). Germline V gives CDR1 KGHSH, CDR2 LQKENI. The CDR3 is 14 residues long. Trimming removed 3 bases from V and 7 bases from J, with 13 bases in between. DNA for the CDR3: TGTGCCAGCTCACCGACGGGGGTTCGGCAGCCCCAGCATTTT. Protein: CASSPTGVRQPQHF.

This clone was detected once. The chain has TRBV6-1 and TRBJ2-5, with 7 positions matching TRBD1. The CDR3 runs to 15 residues. V shed 3 bases and J 2 bases; nucleotides not matched to a gene: 6. From germline, CDR1 is MNHNS and CDR2 SASEGT. CDR3 region: CASSDRTGDQETQYF. For the CDR3, the DNA is TGTGCCAGCAGTGATAGGACAGGCGATCAAGAGACCCAGTACTTC.

This chain uses TRBV10-3 with TRBJ1-3, with TRBD1 matching over 8 bases. This CDR3 is built from 14 residues. CDR1 is ENHRY and CDR2 is SYGVKD in the germline V gene. J gave up 1 base and V 9 bases, and 5 bases lay outside the gene matches. The CDR3 spells CAISQGVSGNTIYF. The CDR3 DNA follows: TGTGCCATATCACAGGGGGTTTCTGGAAACACCATATATTTT.

This clone was counted only a few times. This chain links TRBV28 with TRBJ2-1; tentatively, D is TRBD2 (5 bases). CDR3 length: 11 amino acids. Trimming pared 5 bases from V and 6 bases from J, leaving 5 bases between. Germline assignment: CDR1 MDHEN and CDR2 SYDVKM. The CDR3 coding sequence is TGTGCCAGCAGTGGGAGCAATGAGCAGTTCTTC. It codes for CASSGSNEQFF.

V and J are TRBV7-9 and TRBJ2-7; D gene unclear. The CDR3 runs to 12 residues. Germline CDR1 and CDR2: SEHNR and FQNEAQ (reference sequence). Deletions cut 2 bases from V and 5 bases from J, with 7 bases between. The CDR3 here is CASSLNGDEQYF. The DNA for the CDR3 is TGTGCCAGCAGCTTAAATGGAGACGAGCAGTACTTC.

The chain combines TRBV6-4 with TRBJ1-1, with D perhaps TRBD1 (5 bases). This CDR3 is 15 amino acids long. Trimming removed 0 bases from V and 1 base from J, with 9 bases in between. CDR1 is MRHNA and CDR2 is SNTAGT in the germline V gene. The CDR3 spells CASSDSRRGNTEAFF. The CDR3 DNA sequence: TGTGCCAGCAGTGACTCGAGGAGGGGGAACACTGAAGCTTTCTTT.